A selection of T cell receptor beta chains follows, all from one sample in a study of blood T cell repertoires in COVID-19. TCRdb keeps only in-frame clones here, not all; method: immunoSEQ multiplex PCR. The sample carries tens of thousands of clones, roughly four fifths recorded once. Sequenced input: peripheral blood. These receptor sequences come from a woman of 80 years or more with active or convalescent COVID-19. The CDR3 runs from the conserved cysteine through the conserved F or W. D genes are given only for firm matches. Clone size is stated in some rows and not others, as once, few, many or a class when expanded.

d_gene: -; abundance: -; j_gene: TRBJ1-2; v_gene: TRBV5-1; CDR3nt: TGCGCCAGCAGCTTGGCCCCAGGGAATAACTATGGCTACACCTTC; CDR3aa: CASSLAPGNNYGYTF
d_gene: -; abundance: -; j_gene: TRBJ1-1; v_gene: TRBV5-1; CDR3nt: TGCGCCAGCAGCTGGGGGCTGAACACTGAAGCTTTCTTT; CDR3aa: CASSWGLNTEAFF
d_gene: TRBD2; abundance: -; j_gene: TRBJ2-2; v_gene: TRBV5-8; CDR3nt: TGTGCCAGCACCAGAAAACGGGGGGGTCCTACCGGGGAGCTGTTTTTT; CDR3aa: CASTRKRGGPTGELFF
d_gene: -; abundance: -; j_gene: TRBJ1-6; v_gene: TRBV2; CDR3nt: TGTGCCAGCAGTGAGGCCAGGGTGGGTTTAGGGGTGGATTCACCCCTCCACTTT; CDR3aa: CASSEARVGLGVDSPLHF
d_gene: -; abundance: -; j_gene: TRBJ2-7; v_gene: TRBV11-2; CDR3nt: TGTGCCAGCAGCTTAGACAGGTTGTCTGGCGAGCAGTACTTC; CDR3aa: CASSLDRLSGEQYF
d_gene: TRBD1; abundance: -; j_gene: TRBJ2-3; v_gene: TRBV19; CDR3nt: TGTGCCAGTAGTGTCGGTCGGGACAGAAGCACAGATACGCAGTATTTT; CDR3aa: CASSVGRDRSTDTQYF
d_gene: TRBD1; abundance: -; j_gene: TRBJ2-7; v_gene: TRBV23-1; CDR3nt: TGCGCCAGCAGTCCCCCAGGACGGACAGGGTGGATTTCCCACGAGCAGTACTTC; CDR3aa: CASSPPGRTGWISHEQYF
d_gene: -; abundance: -; j_gene: TRBJ1-1; v_gene: TRBV30; CDR3nt: TGTGCCTGGAGTGATGAAGCGCGGGTTCAAGGCACTGAAGCTTTCTTT; CDR3aa: CAWSDEARVQGTEAFF
d_gene: -; abundance: -; j_gene: TRBJ2-3; v_gene: TRBV4-3; CDR3nt: TGCGCCAGCAGCCTTTGGACCCCCGAGGGCGCAGATACGCAGTATTTT; CDR3aa: CASSLWTPEGADTQYF
d_gene: TRBD1; abundance: -; j_gene: TRBJ2-6; v_gene: TRBV3-1/TRBV3-2; CDR3nt: TGTGCCAGCAGCGCCTACAGGGGGCCTGGGGCCAACGTCCTGACTTTC; CDR3aa: CASSAYRGPGANVLTF
d_gene: -; abundance: few; j_gene: TRBJ1-2; v_gene: TRBV5-6; CDR3nt: TGTGCCAGCAGCGTTCCGGCAGGGTATGGCTACACCTTC; CDR3aa: CASSVPAGYGYTF
d_gene: -; abundance: few; j_gene: TRBJ1-2; v_gene: TRBV12-3/TRBV12-4; CDR3nt: TGTGCCAGCAGTTTTGCAGGAAATGGCTACACCTTC; CDR3aa: CASSFAGNGYTF
d_gene: TRBD1; abundance: -; j_gene: TRBJ1-2; v_gene: TRBV12-5; CDR3nt: TGTGCTAGTGGTACCGGGACAGGGAGTGGCTACACCTTC; CDR3aa: CASGTGTGSGYTF
d_gene: -; abundance: few; j_gene: TRBJ2-1; v_gene: TRBV30; CDR3nt: TGTGCCTGGAGTACCCTCGCGGGGTTTAGTGAGCAGTTCTTC; CDR3aa: CAWSTLAGFSEQFF
d_gene: -; abundance: -; j_gene: TRBJ1-2; v_gene: TRBV5-4; CDR3nt: TGTGCCAGCAGCTTGGCAGGGCCTAACTATGGCTACACCTTC; CDR3aa: CASSLAGPNYGYTF
d_gene: -; abundance: -; j_gene: TRBJ1-1; v_gene: TRBV5-1; CDR3nt: TGCGCCAGCAGCCGGGGACAAGCTAACACTGAAGCTTTCTTT; CDR3aa: CASSRGQANTEAFF
d_gene: TRBD1; abundance: once; j_gene: TRBJ1-1; v_gene: TRBV5-1; CDR3nt: TGCGCCAGCAGCCCTAACCCGGACAGGGTGACTGAAGCTTTCTTT; CDR3aa: CASSPNPDRVTEAFF
d_gene: -; abundance: few; j_gene: TRBJ1-2; v_gene: TRBV11-2; CDR3nt: TGTGCCAGCAGCTTAGCCGCGGGGTGGGGAGATGGCTACACCTTC; CDR3aa: CASSLAAGWGDGYTF
d_gene: TRBD2; abundance: -; j_gene: TRBJ2-5; v_gene: TRBV29-1; CDR3nt: TGCAGCGTTGATGGGACTAGCGGGGGCCTTCCACAAGAGACCCAGTACTTC; CDR3aa: CSVDGTSGGLPQETQYF
d_gene: -; abundance: -; j_gene: TRBJ1-2; v_gene: TRBV14; CDR3nt: TGTGCCAGCAGCCAGAATCTGGGGGGTGATGGCTACACCTTC; CDR3aa: CASSQNLGGDGYTF
d_gene: -; abundance: -; j_gene: TRBJ1-2; v_gene: TRBV20-1; CDR3nt: TGCAGTGTGGGCCAGAACTATGGCTACACCTTC; CDR3aa: CSVGQNYGYTF
d_gene: -; abundance: few; j_gene: TRBJ2-2; v_gene: TRBV4-3; CDR3nt: TGCGCCAGCAGCCAAGATGTTGGTGCGGGCACCGGGGAGCTGTTTTTT; CDR3aa: CASSQDVGAGTGELFF
d_gene: TRBD1; abundance: few; j_gene: TRBJ2-2; v_gene: TRBV27; CDR3nt: TGTGCCAGCAGTTTATCCGGGACAGGGAACACCGGGGAGCTGTTTTTT; CDR3aa: CASSLSGTGNTGELFF
d_gene: -; abundance: -; j_gene: TRBJ2-1; v_gene: TRBV5-4; CDR3nt: TGTGCCAGCAGCTTGGGAAGCGGCAACAATGAGCAGTTCTTC; CDR3aa: CASSLGSGNNEQFF
d_gene: TRBD1; abundance: few; j_gene: TRBJ2-7; v_gene: TRBV9; CDR3nt: TGTGCCAGCAGCGTAGGACAGGGGGCTTACGAGCAGTACTTC; CDR3aa: CASSVGQGAYEQYF
d_gene: -; abundance: -; j_gene: TRBJ2-7; v_gene: TRBV20-1; CDR3nt: TGCAGTGCTAGAGATTCGTACGAGCAGTACTTC; CDR3aa: CSARDSYEQYF
d_gene: -; abundance: few; j_gene: TRBJ1-3; v_gene: TRBV12-5; CDR3nt: TGTGCTAGTGGTTTGGTGTCAGCTGGAAACACCATATATTTT; CDR3aa: CASGLVSAGNTIYF
d_gene: TRBD1; abundance: -; j_gene: TRBJ1-2; v_gene: TRBV7-2; CDR3nt: TGTGCCAGCAGCTTAGTTGGACAGGGGGCGACTGGCTACACCTTC; CDR3aa: CASSLVGQGATGYTF
d_gene: -; abundance: -; j_gene: TRBJ1-1; v_gene: TRBV28; CDR3nt: TGTGCCAGCAGTTTAGGACAGTTGCCTGAAGCTTTCTTT; CDR3aa: CASSLGQLPEAFF
d_gene: -; abundance: few; j_gene: TRBJ1-5; v_gene: TRBV18; CDR3nt: TGTGCCAGCTCACCAACGGTTAGCAATCAGCCCCAGCATTTT; CDR3aa: CASSPTVSNQPQHF
d_gene: -; abundance: -; j_gene: TRBJ2-1; v_gene: TRBV19; CDR3nt: TGTGCCAGTAGTATTAGTTCGCGAGGCGAGCAGTTCTTC; CDR3aa: CASSISSRGEQFF
d_gene: -; abundance: -; j_gene: TRBJ2-5; v_gene: TRBV5-5; CDR3nt: TGTGCCAGCAGCTCGTACCAAGAGACCCAGTACTTC; CDR3aa: CASSSYQETQYF
d_gene: -; abundance: -; j_gene: TRBJ1-1; v_gene: TRBV7-9; CDR3nt: TGTGCCAGCAGCTTCGACCAGGCTCGGGCTTTCTTT; CDR3aa: CASSFDQARAFF
d_gene: -; abundance: -; j_gene: TRBJ1-5; v_gene: TRBV6-2/TRBV6-3; CDR3nt: TGTGCCAGCAGTGCACCGGCGGGCTATCAGCCCCAGCATTTT; CDR3aa: CASSAPAGYQPQHF
d_gene: TRBD1; abundance: few; j_gene: TRBJ2-7; v_gene: TRBV6-5; CDR3nt: TGTGCCAGCAGTAGGGGACAGTTCTACGAGCAGTACTTC; CDR3aa: CASSRGQFYEQYF
d_gene: -; abundance: -; j_gene: TRBJ1-5; v_gene: TRBV5-4; CDR3nt: TGTGCCAGCAGCTTGGCAGGGTACAATCAGCCCCAGCATTTT; CDR3aa: CASSLAGYNQPQHF
d_gene: -; abundance: -; j_gene: TRBJ2-7; v_gene: TRBV7-2; CDR3nt: TGTGCCAGCAGCCGCACCGGACAAACCTACGAGCAGTACTTC; CDR3aa: CASSRTGQTYEQYF
d_gene: -; abundance: -; j_gene: TRBJ1-1; v_gene: TRBV4-3; CDR3nt: TGCGCCAGCAGCCAAGAGAGGTCCGGGGGCACTGAAGCTTTCTTT; CDR3aa: CASSQERSGGTEAFF
d_gene: -; abundance: -; j_gene: TRBJ2-7; v_gene: TRBV13; CDR3nt: TGTGCCAGCAGTCGCGCGGCCTCCTACGAGCAGTACTTC; CDR3aa: CASSRAASYEQYF
d_gene: -; abundance: once; j_gene: TRBJ1-6; v_gene: TRBV7-2; CDR3nt: TGTGCCAGCAGCTTAGTTCCTTCGAGGGACTATAATTCACCCCTCCACTTT; CDR3aa: CASSLVPSRDYNSPLHF
d_gene: TRBD1; abundance: -; j_gene: TRBJ1-1; v_gene: TRBV4-1; CDR3nt: TGCGCCAGCAGCCAAGATCCGGCGGGTCAGGGGGAACCTGAAGCTTTCTTT; CDR3aa: CASSQDPAGQGEPEAFF
d_gene: -; abundance: -; j_gene: TRBJ2-5; v_gene: TRBV4-1; CDR3nt: TGCGCCAGCAGTGACGGCAGGTTTGAGACCCAGTACTTC; CDR3aa: CASSDGRFETQYF
d_gene: -; abundance: -; j_gene: TRBJ1-2; v_gene: TRBV15; CDR3nt: TGTGCCACCAGCAGGGGGAGGGGAATCTATGGCTACACCTTC; CDR3aa: CATSRGRGIYGYTF
d_gene: -; abundance: once; j_gene: TRBJ2-7; v_gene: TRBV2; CDR3nt: TGTGCCAGCAGTGGCGATTCCTACGAGCAGTACTTC; CDR3aa: CASSGDSYEQYF
d_gene: -; abundance: -; j_gene: TRBJ2-3; v_gene: TRBV19; CDR3nt: TGTGCCAGTAGTCAGGGCGTGGGCCCAGATACGCAGTATTTT; CDR3aa: CASSQGVGPDTQYF
d_gene: -; abundance: few; j_gene: TRBJ1-3; v_gene: TRBV2; CDR3nt: TGTGCCAGCAGTAGGGACTTGCAAGAGGTCATATATTTT; CDR3aa: CASSRDLQEVIYF
d_gene: -; abundance: few; j_gene: TRBJ1-3; v_gene: TRBV5-8; CDR3nt: TGTGCCAGCAGCTTGTGGGGGCTAAGTGGAAACACCATATATTTT; CDR3aa: CASSLWGLSGNTIYF